The text below deals with one TCR beta chain. Its specificity is unknown. V was clipped by 4 bases and J by 8 bases, with 15 bases between them. The germline CDR1 and CDR2 sequences are SGHAT and FQNNGV. This CDR3 has 14 amino acids. The data derive from a study of shared clonotypes between healthy human individuals. Overall study findings and caveats: In four donors, around 5% of naive CD4 clonotypes appeared in common. Clonotypes which were not shared had lower generation probabilities than clonotypes that all four donors shared. Estimated richness values were generally larger in naive subsets than in memory subsets.

Original handling: ImmunoSEQ output lacked quality scores and full-length reads, limiting matched filtering. Method: immunoSEQ multiplex PCR; TCRdb's copy keeps in-frame clones and lacks some. V and J calls and clone size are as listed in that table; D and trimming were resolved from the DNA. In the table there are 2 million to 2.5 million clones, 80% to 95% of which are singletons. The clonotype was recovered from a man aged 18 to 29 in good health. Some clones in this sample may be carry-over from other donors' samples. The V and J genes are TRBV11-2 and TRBJ2-1; TRBD2 is a possible D gene (6 bases). Material for sequencing was naive CD4+ T cells from PBMCs. Subset here: CD45RA+ positively selected. The CDR3 loop is CASSSGLLSYEQFF. CDR3 sequence (DNA): TGTGCCAGCAGCTCGGGACTCCTGTCGTATGAGCAGTTCTTC.